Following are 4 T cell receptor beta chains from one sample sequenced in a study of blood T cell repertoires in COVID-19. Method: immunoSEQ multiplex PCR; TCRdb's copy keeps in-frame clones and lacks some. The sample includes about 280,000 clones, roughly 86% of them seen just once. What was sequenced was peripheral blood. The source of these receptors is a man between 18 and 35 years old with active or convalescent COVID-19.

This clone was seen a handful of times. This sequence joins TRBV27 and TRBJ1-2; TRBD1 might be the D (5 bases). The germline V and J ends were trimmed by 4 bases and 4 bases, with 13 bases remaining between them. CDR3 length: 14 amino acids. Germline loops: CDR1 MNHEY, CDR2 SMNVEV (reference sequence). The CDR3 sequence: CASSSSRARYGYTF. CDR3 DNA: TGTGCCAGCAGTTCATCCAGGGCCCGCTATGGCTACACCTTC.

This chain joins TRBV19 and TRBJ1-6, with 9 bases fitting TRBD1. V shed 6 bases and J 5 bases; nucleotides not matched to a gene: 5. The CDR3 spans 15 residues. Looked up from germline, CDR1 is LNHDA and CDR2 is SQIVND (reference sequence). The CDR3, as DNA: TGTGCCAGTAGCGCCGGGACAGGGAATAATTCACCCCTCCACTTT. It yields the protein CASSAGTGNNSPLHF.

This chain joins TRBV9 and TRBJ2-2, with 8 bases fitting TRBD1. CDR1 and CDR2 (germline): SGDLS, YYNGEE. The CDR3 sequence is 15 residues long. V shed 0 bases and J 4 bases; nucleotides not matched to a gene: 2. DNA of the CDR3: TGTGCCAGCAGCGTAGGTGACAGGGGCACCGGGGAGCTGTTTTTT. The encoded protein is CASSVGDRGTGELFF. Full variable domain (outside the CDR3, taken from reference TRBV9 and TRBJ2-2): DSGVTQTPKHLITATGQRVTLRCSPRSGDLSVYWYQQSLDQGLQFLIQYYNGEERAKGNILERFSAQQFPDLHSELNLSSLELGDSALYFCASSVGDRGTGELFFGEGSRLTVL.

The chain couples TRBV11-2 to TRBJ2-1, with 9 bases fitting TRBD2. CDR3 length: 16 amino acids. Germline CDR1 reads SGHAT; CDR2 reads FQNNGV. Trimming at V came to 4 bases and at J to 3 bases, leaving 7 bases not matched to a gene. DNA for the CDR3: TGTGCCAGCAGCTACATCATTAGCGGGAGCTACAATGAGCAGTTCTTC. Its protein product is CASSYIISGSYNEQFF.